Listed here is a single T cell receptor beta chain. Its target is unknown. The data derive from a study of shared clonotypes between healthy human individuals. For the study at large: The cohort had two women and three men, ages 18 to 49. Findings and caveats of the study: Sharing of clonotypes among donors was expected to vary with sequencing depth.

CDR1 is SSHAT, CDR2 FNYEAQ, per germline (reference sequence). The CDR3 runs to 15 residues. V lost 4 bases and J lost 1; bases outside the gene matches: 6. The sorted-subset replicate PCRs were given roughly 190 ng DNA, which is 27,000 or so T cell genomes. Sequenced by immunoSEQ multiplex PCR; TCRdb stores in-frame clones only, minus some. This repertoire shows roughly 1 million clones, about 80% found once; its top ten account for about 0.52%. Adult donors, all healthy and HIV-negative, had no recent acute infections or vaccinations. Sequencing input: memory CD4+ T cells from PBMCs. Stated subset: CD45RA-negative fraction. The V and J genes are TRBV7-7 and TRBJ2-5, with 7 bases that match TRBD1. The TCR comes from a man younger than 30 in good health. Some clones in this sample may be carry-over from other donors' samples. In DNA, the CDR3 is TGTGCCAGCAGCTCGTCGACAGGGCCCCAAGAGACCCAGTACTTC. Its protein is CASSSSTGPQETQYF.